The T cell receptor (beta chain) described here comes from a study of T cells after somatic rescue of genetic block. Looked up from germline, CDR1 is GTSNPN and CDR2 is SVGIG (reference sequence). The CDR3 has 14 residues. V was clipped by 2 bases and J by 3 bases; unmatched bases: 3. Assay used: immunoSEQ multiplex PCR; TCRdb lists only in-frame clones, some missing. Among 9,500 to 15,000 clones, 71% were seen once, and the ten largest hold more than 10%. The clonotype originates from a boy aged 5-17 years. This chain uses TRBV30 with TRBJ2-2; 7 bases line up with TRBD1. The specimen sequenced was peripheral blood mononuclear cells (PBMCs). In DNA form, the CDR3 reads TGTGCCTGGAGTCGAGGGGGCTACACCGGGGAGCTGTTTTTT. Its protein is CAWSRGGYTGELFF.